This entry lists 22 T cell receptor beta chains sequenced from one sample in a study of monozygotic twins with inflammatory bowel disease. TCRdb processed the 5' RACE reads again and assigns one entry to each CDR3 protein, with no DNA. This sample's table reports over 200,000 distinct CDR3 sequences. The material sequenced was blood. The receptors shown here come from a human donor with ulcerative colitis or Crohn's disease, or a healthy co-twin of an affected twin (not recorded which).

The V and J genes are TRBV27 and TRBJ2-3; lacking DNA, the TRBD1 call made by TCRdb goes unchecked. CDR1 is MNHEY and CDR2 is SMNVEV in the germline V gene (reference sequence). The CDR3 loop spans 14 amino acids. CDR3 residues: CASSLEQGKDTQYF.

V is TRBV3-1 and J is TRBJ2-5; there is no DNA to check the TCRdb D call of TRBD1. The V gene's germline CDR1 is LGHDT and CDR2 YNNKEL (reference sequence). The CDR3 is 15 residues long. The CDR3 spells CASSRRGGVQETQYF.

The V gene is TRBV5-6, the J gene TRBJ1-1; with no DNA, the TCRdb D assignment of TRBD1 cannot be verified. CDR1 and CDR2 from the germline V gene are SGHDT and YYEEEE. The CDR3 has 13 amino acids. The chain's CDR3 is CASSGGQHPEAFF. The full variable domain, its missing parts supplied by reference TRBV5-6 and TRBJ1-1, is DAGVTQSPTHLIKTRGQQVTLRCSPKSGHDTVSWYQQALGQGPQFIFQYYEEEERQRGNFPDRFSGHQFPNYSSELNVNALLLGDSALYLCASSGGQHPEAFFGQGTRLTVV.

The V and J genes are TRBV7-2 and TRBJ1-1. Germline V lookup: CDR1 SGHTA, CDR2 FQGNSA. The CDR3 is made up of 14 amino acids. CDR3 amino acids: CASSLRTGGTEAFF.

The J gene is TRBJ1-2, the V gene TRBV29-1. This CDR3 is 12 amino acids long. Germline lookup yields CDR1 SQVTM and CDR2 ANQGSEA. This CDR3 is CSVAGLIGGYTF.

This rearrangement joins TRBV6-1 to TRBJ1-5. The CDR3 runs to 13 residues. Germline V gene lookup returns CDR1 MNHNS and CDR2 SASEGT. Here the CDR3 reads CASSGDGNQPQHF.

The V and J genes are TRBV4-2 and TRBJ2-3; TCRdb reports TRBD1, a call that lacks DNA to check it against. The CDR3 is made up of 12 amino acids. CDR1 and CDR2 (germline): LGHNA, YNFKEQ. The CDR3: CASSQDGAANYF.

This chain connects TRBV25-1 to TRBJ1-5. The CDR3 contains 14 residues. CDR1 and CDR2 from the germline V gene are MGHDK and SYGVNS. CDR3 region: CASSDTGVNQPQHF. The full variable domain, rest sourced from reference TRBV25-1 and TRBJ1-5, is EADIYQTPRYLVIGTGKKITLECSQTMGHDKMYWYQQDPGMELHLIHYSYGVNSTEKGDLSSESTVSRIRTEHFPLTLESARPSHTSQYLCASSDTGVNQPQHFGDGTRLSIL.

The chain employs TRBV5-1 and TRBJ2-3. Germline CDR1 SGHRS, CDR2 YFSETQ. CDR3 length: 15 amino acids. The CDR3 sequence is CASSFGYTSTDTQYF.

Here the CDR3 reads CASSTLGSGNTIYF. The V call is TRBV19, the J call TRBJ1-3. Germline loops: CDR1 LNHDA, CDR2 SQIVND (reference sequence). The CDR3 is 14 residues long.

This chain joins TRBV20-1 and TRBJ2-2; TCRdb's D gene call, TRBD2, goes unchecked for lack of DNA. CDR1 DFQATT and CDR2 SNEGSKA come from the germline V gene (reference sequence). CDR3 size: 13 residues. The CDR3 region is CSARDLQPGELFF.

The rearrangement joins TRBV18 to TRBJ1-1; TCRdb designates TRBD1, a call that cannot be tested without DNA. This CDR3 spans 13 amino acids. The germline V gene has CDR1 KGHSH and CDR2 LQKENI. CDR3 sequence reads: CASAAGIPPEAFF.

Here the CDR3 reads CASRPGTGGEKLFF. The chain carries TRBV6-6 and TRBJ1-4; TCRdb returns TRBD1, unconfirmable since there is no DNA. CDR1 is MNHNY and CDR2 is SVGAGI in the germline V gene (reference sequence). There are 14 residues in the CDR3.

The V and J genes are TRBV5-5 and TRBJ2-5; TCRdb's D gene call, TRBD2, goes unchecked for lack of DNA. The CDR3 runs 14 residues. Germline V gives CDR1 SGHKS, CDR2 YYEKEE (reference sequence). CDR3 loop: CASSLPTDQETQYF.

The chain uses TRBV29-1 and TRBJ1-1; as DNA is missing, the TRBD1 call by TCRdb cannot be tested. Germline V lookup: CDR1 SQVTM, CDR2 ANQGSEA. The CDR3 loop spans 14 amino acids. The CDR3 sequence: CSVGASVVGTEAFF.

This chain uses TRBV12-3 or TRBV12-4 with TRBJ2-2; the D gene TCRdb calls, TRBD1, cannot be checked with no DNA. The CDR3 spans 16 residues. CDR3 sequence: CASSPRTGEKAGELFF.

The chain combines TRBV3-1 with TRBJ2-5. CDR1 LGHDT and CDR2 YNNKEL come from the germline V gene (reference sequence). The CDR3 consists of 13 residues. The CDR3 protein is CASSQDSWETQYF.

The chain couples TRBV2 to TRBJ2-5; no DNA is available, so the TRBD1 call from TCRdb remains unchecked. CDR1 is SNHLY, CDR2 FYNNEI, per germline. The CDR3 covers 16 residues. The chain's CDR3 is CASSVLGGGYQETQYF.

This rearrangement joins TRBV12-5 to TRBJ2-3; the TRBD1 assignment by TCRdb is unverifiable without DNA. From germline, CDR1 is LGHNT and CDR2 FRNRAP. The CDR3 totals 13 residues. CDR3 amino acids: CASRQGGTDTQYF.

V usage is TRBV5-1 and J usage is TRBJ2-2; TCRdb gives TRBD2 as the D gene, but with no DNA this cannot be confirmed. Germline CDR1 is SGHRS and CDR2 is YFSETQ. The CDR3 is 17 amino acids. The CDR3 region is CASSLVSGGYETGELFF.

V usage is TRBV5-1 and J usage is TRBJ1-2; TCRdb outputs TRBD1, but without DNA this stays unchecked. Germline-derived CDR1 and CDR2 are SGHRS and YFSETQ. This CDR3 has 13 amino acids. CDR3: CASSTGTDYGYTF.

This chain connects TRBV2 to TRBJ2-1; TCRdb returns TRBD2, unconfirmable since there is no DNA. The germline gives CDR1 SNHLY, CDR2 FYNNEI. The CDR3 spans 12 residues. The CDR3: CASGGTIGERFF.